In this sample, the clone carrying this TCR beta chain turned up many times. The antigen is not known. V dropped 4 bases and J dropped 5; count of bases not matched to a gene: 9. Germline values: CDR1 MDHEN, CDR2 SYDVKM. The CDR3 runs to 15 residues. This record comes from a study of T cell repertoires in cytomegalovirus infection. TCRdb passed the reads through MiXCR, listing each CDR3 protein once. Of 250,000 to 300,000 distinct CDR3 sequences in the sample, 20% to 25% were seen once. The chain employs TRBV28 and TRBJ2-3; 7 bases map to TRBD2. The TCR comes from a human donor in good health (CMV status not recorded). Some clones in this sample may be carry-over from other donors' samples. The source was cultured PBMCs, collected from culture after CMV antigen stimulation. Written as DNA, the CDR3 is TGTGCCAGCAGTTCTGCCAGGGCGGGGGAAGATACGCAGTATTTT. Its translation: CASSSARAGEDTQYF.